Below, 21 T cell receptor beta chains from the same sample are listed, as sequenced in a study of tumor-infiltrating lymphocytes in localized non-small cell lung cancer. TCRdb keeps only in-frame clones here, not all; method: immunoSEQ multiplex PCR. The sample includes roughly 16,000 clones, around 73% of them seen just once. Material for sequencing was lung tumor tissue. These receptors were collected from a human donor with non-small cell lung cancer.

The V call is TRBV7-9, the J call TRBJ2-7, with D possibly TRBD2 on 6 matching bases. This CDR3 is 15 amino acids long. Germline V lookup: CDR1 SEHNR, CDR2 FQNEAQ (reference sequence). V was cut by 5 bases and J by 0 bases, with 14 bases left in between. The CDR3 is CASSPGGLTSYEQYF. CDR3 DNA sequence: TGTGCCAGCAGCCCTGGAGGACTAACCTCCTACGAGCAGTACTTC.

For the CDR3, the DNA is TGTGCCAGCCGTAGCGGGGCCACAGATACGCAGTATTTT. It yields the protein CASRSGATDTQYF. The gene calls are TRBV6-5 and TRBJ2-3; 8 bases match TRBD2. J lost 2 bases, V lost 8 bases, and 3 bases had no gene match. Germline lookup yields CDR1 MNHEY and CDR2 SVGAGI. The CDR3 covers 13 residues.

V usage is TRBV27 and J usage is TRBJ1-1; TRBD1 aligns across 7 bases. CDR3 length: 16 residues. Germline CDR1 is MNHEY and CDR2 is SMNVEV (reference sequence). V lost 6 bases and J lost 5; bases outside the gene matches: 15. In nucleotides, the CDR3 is TGTGCCAGCAGCCACTATCCGAGGGGGCTCGGAACTGAAGCTTTCTTT. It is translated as CASSHYPRGLGTEAFF.

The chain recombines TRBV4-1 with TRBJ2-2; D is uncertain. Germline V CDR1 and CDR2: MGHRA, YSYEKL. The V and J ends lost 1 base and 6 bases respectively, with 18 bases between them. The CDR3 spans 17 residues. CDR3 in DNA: TGCGCCAGCAGCCAAGGCTGGTTCCTAGAGGCGGCCGGGGAGCTGTTTTTT. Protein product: CASSQGWFLEAAGELFF.

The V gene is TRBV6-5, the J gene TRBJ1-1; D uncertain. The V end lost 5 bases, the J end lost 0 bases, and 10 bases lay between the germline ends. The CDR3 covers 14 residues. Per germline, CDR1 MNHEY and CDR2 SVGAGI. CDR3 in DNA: TGTGCCAGCAGTCTGAATCAGGTGAACACTGAAGCTTTCTTT. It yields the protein CASSLNQVNTEAFF.

The CDR3 protein is CASSFAGSETQYF. CDR3 DNA: TGTGCCAGCAGCTTCGCAGGATCCGAGACCCAGTACTTC. The chain joins TRBV5-4 to TRBJ2-5; D is undetermined. The CDR3 is 13 amino acids. The V end lost 2 bases, the J end lost 5 bases, and 10 bases lay between the germline ends. Germline V lookup: CDR1 SGHNT, CDR2 YYREEE (reference sequence).

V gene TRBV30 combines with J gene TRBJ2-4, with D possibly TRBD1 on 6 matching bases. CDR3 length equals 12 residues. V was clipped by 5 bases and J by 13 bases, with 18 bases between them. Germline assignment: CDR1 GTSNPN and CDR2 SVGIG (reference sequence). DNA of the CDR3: TGTGCCTGGGGGGGCCCGTCGAGAGGCCAGTACTTC. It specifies CAWGGPSRGQYF.

The CDR3 is CATSRSPTGSDGELFF. The CDR3 DNA follows: TGTGCCACCAGCAGAAGCCCGACAGGGAGTGACGGGGAGCTGTTTTTT. This chain connects TRBV15 to TRBJ2-2, with TRBD1 matching over 7 bases. This CDR3 contains 16 residues. The junction had 10 bases not matched to a gene; V was cut back by 2 bases and J by 7 bases. Germline loops: CDR1 LNHNV, CDR2 YYDKDF (reference sequence).

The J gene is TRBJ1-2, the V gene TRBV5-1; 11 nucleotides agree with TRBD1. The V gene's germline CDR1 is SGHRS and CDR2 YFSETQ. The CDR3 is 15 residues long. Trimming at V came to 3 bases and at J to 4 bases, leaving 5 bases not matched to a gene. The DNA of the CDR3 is TGCGCCAGCAGCTACGGACAGGGGGCTAGCTATGGCTACACCTTC. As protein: CASSYGQGASYGYTF.

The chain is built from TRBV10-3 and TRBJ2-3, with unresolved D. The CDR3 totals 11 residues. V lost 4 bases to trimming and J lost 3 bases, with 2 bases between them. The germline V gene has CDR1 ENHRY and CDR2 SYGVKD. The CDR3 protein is CAISVTDTQYF. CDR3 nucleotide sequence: TGTGCCATCAGTGTTACAGATACGCAGTATTTT.

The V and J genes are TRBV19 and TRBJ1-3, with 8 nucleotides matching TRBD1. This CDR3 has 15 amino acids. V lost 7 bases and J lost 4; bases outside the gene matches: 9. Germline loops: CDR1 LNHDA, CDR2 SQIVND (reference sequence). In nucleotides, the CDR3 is TGTGCCAGTACCCTCGGACAGGGTAGAGGAAACACCATATATTTT. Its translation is CASTLGQGRGNTIYF. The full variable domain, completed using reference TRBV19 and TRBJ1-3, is DGGITQSPKYLFRKEGQNVTLSCEQNLNHDAMYWYRQDPGQGLRLIYYSQIVNDFQKGDIAEGYSVSREKKESFPLTVTSAQKNPTAFYLCASTLGQGRGNTIYFGEGSWLTVV.

Written as DNA, the CDR3 is TGCAGCGTTGGGGGATTACTAGCGGGATCGGGCAATGAGCAGTTCTTC. It codes for CSVGGLLAGSGNEQFF. The V call is TRBV29-1, the J call TRBJ2-1, with 10 nucleotides matching TRBD2. This CDR3 is 16 amino acids long. Germline CDR1 SQVTM, CDR2 ANQGSEA. V lost 4 bases, J lost 6 bases, and 12 bases stayed unmatched.

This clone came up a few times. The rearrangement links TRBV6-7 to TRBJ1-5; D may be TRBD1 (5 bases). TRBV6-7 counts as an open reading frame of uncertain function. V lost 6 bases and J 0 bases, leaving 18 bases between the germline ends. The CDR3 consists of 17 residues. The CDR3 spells CASSPPGEGISNQPQHF. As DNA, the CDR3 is TGTGCCAGCAGCCCTCCCGGGGAGGGGATTAGCAATCAGCCCCAGCATTTT.

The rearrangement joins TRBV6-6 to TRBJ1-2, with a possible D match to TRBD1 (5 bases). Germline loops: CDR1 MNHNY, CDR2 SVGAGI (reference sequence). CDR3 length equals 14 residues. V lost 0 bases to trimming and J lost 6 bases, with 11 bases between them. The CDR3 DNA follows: TGTGCCAGCAGTTACTCACGGGGCTCGGATGGCTACACCTTC. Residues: CASSYSRGSDGYTF.

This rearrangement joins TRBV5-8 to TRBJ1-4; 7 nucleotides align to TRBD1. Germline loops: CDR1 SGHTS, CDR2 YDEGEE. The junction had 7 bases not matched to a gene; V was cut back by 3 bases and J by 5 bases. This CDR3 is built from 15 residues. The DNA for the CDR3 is TGTGCCAGCAGCTCGGCGGGACAGATGAATGAAAAACTGTTTTTT. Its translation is CASSSAGQMNEKLFF.

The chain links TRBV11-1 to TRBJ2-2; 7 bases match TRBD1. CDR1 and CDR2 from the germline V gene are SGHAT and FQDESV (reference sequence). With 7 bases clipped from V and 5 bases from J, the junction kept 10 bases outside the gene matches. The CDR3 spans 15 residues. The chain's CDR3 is CASNHDRVYTGELFF. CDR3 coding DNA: TGTGCCAGCAACCACGACAGGGTCTATACCGGGGAGCTGTTTTTT.

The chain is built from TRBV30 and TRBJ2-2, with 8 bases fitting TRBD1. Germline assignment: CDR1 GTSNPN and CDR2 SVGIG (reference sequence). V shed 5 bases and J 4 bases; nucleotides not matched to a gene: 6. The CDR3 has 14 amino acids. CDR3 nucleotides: TGTGCCTGGTTCACAGGGGGAGGCACCGGGGAGCTGTTTTTT. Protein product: CAWFTGGGTGELFF. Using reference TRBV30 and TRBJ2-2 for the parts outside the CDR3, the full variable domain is SQTIHQWPATLVQPVGSPLSLECTVEGTSNPNLYWYRQAAGRGLQLLFYSVGIGQISSEVPQNLSASRPQDRQFILSSKKLLLSDSGFYLCAWFTGGGTGELFFGEGSRLTVL.

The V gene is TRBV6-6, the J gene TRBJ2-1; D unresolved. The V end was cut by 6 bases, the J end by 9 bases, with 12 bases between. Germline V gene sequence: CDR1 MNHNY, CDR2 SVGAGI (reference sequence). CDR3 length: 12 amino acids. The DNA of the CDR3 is TGTGCCAGCAGCCCCGGAATTGTTGAGCAGTTCTTC. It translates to CASSPGIVEQFF.

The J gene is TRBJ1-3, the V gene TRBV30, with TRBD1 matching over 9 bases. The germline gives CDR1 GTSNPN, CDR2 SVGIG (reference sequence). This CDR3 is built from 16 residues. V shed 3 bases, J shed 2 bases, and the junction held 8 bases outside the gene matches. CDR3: CAWRTVQGAPGNTIYF. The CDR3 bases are TGTGCCTGGAGGACAGTACAGGGGGCGCCTGGAAACACCATATATTTT.

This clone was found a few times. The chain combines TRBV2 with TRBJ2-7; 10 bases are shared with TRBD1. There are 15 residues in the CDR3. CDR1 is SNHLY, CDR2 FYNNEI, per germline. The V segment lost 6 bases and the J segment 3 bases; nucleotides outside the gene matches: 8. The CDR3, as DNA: TGTGCCAGCAGCGACAACCGGGACAGGGGCTACGAGCAGTACTTC. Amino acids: CASSDNRDRGYEQYF. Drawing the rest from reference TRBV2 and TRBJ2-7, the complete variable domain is EPEVTQTPSHQVTQMGQEVILRCVPISNHLYFYWYRQILGQKVEFLVSFYNNEISEKSEIFDDQFSVERPDGSNFTLKIRSTKLEDSAMYFCASSDNRDRGYEQYFGPGTRLTVT.

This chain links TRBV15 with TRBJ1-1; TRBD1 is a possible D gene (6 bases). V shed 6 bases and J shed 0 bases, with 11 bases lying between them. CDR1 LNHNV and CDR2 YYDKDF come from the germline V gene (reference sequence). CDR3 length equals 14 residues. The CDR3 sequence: CATRIQGLNTEAFF. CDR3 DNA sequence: TGTGCCACCAGGATACAGGGTCTGAACACTGAAGCTTTCTTT.